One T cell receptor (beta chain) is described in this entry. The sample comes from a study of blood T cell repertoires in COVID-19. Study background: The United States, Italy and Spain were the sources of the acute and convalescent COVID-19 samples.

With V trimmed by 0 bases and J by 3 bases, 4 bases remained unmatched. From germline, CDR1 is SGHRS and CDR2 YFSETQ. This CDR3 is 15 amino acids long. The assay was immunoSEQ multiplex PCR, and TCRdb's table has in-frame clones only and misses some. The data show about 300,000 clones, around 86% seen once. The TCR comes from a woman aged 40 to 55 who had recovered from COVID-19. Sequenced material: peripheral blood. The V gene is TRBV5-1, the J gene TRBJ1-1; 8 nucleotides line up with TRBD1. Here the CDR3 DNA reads TGCGCCAGCAGCTTGGGGCAGGGGGCAGACACTGAAGCTTTCTTT. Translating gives CASSLGQGADTEAFF.